A selection of T cell receptor beta chains follows, all from one sample in a study of blood T cell repertoires in COVID-19. The method was immunoSEQ multiplex PCR; TCRdb's version includes in-frame clones alone and lacks a portion of them. The repertoire holds some 240,000 clones, with 80% to 85% as singletons. The sequenced sample was PBMCs or T cells enriched from blood (not recorded which). The origin of the receptors is a man aged 50 or older who had recovered from COVID-19. Each CDR3 is given with its conserved first and last residue. The order of the fields is J gene, D gene, V gene, CDR3 protein, CDR3 DNA. A D gene is named only where the DNA matches it firmly.

>TRBJ1-2|TRBD1|TRBV6-6
CASIGGGSGYTF
TGTGCCAGCATAGGAGGGGGCAGTGGCTACACCTTC
>TRBJ2-7|.|TRBV29-1
CSVAGYDEQYF
TGCAGCGTTGCAGGGTATGACGAGCAGTACTTC
>TRBJ2-7|TRBD2|TRBV10-3
CAISRLAGAFEQYF
TGTGCCATCAGTCGACTAGCGGGAGCATTCGAGCAGTACTTC
>TRBJ2-1|.|TRBV19
CATNLEGIYNEQFF
TGTGCCACCAACTTGGAGGGGATTTACAATGAGCAGTTCTTC
>TRBJ2-7|.|TRBV7-3
CASSPYPRGEQYF
TGTGCCAGCAGCCCCTACCCCAGGGGCGAGCAGTACTTC
>TRBJ2-1|TRBD2|TRBV28
CANGLAGVNEQFF
TGTGCCAACGGACTAGCGGGGGTCAATGAGCAGTTCTTC
>TRBJ1-1|TRBD1|TRBV2
CASIERTGYRRTEAFF
TGTGCCAGCATTGAGCGGACAGGGTATCGACGCACTGAAGCTTTCTTT
>TRBJ2-7|.|TRBV25-1
CASSAAGRTSHEQYF
TGTGCCAGCAGCGCCGCGGGACGGACCTCCCACGAGCAGTACTTC
>TRBJ1-1|.|TRBV12-3/TRBV12-4
CASIKFMNTEAFF
TGTGCCAGCATTAAATTTATGAACACTGAAGCTTTCTTT
>TRBJ2-3|TRBD1|TRBV7-3
CASSLGRGRGNTDTQYF
TGTGCCAGCAGCTTAGGTCGGGGCAGGGGGAACACAGATACGCAGTATTTT
>TRBJ1-2|.|TRBV5-6
CASSLGNGYTF
TGTGCCAGCAGCTTGGGTAATGGCTACACCTTC
>TRBJ1-4|TRBD1|TRBV3-1/TRBV3-2
CASSPSGQKKLFF
TGTGCCAGCAGCCCCTCGGGACAGAAGAAACTGTTTTTT
>TRBJ1-4|.|TRBV30
CAWSHRGGAGEKLFF
TGTGCCTGGAGCCACAGAGGGGGGGCAGGGGAAAAACTGTTTTTT
>TRBJ2-1|.|TRBV9
CASSPRRAGSYNEQFF
TGTGCCAGCAGCCCCCGCCGGGCGGGATCCTACAATGAGCAGTTCTTC
>TRBJ2-5|TRBD2|TRBV5-1
CASSPIAGQETQYF
TGCGCCAGCAGCCCCATAGCGGGGCAAGAGACCCAGTACTTC
>TRBJ2-7|.|TRBV19
CASSIVSGDVYEQYF
TGTGCCAGTAGTATAGTATCAGGGGACGTCTACGAGCAGTACTTC
>TRBJ1-1|.|TRBV6-6
CASSEGWNTEAFF
TGTGCCAGCAGTGAGGGTTGGAACACTGAAGCTTTCTTT
>TRBJ1-2|.|TRBV7-9
CASSYQGDGYTF
TGTGCCAGCAGCTATCAAGGGGATGGCTACACCTTC
>TRBJ2-2|TRBD1|TRBV10-2
CASSELQGDTGELFF
TGCGCCAGCAGTGAATTGCAGGGGGACACCGGGGAGCTGTTTTTT
>TRBJ1-4|.|TRBV5-1
CASSFQGATNEKLFF
TGCGCCAGCAGCTTCCAGGGCGCAACTAATGAAAAACTGTTTTTT